The entry below gives a single T cell receptor (beta chain) sequence along with its context. Its antigen is unknown. This sample is part of a study of post-analysis software for immune sequencing data. Study observations and caveats: Multiple sclerosis patients showed significantly lower normalized Chao1 diversity than controls did. Samples prepared in the same batch strongly co-clustered by F measure. Four or five TRBV segments (TRBV5-6, TRBV5-1 and TRBV20-1 among them) occurred more frequently in patients than in controls.

Per germline, CDR1 SGHTA and CDR2 FQGNSA. The CDR3 spans 16 residues. V lost 1 base to trimming and J lost 6 bases, with 18 bases between them. Unique molecular identifiers were present in the TCR beta cDNA libraries. Each sample of roughly 0.9 to 11 million input T cells yielded around 500,000 cDNA molecules, so each molecule approximated one T cell. TCRdb reprocessed the PCR reads with MiXCR, giving one entry per CDR3 protein. The table includes a few hundred thousand distinct CDR3 sequences, under 55% detected once. This clonotype was obtained from a girl under 18 with multiple sclerosis. Sequencing input: blood. This chain connects TRBV7-2 to TRBJ1-2; tentatively, D is TRBD1 (5 bases). The CDR3 loop reads CASSLERGGAPDGYTF. In DNA form, the CDR3 reads TGTGCCAGCAGCTTAGAAAGAGGAGGGGCTCCTGATGGCTACACCTTC.